This record covers a single T cell receptor (beta chain). The target antigen is unknown. Assay used: immunoSEQ multiplex PCR; TCRdb lists only in-frame clones, some missing. Its table lists under 45,000 clones. This specimen comes from a study of T cells in women clearing cervical HPV infection. Study at large: Controls' single incident HPV16 infection cleared within 12 months without precancer. Blood came at first lesion visit for cases, post-clearance for controls. HLA type stays a possible confounder, typing being limited. Notes on the study in general: CIN3+ cases had significantly higher TCR richness than controls; evenness did not differ.

The TCR originated in a woman between 18 and 69 years old with a cervical HPV16 infection that either progressed to CIN3+ or cleared (not recorded which). The source material was blood buffy coat.

The sequenced part of the CDR3 DNA is TGTGCCAGCAGCTTAGAGACAGGGGGCAATGGC. Protein product: CASSLETGGNG. The whole CDR3 reads CASSLETGGNGYTF. This chain joins TRBV7-9 and TRBJ1-2; TRBD1 matches 10 bases. The CDR3 end falls 3 residues outside the read, so it is completed with the germline J gene. V trimming: 1 base; J trimming: 6 bases; junction bases outside the gene matches: 2. The CDR3 is made up of 14 amino acids. Germline CDR1 SEHNR, CDR2 FQNEAQ (reference sequence).